This T cell receptor beta chain comes out of a study of shared clonotypes between healthy human individuals. Method: immunoSEQ multiplex PCR; TCRdb's copy keeps in-frame clones and lacks some. The sample lists 700,000 or so clones; more than 70% were seen once. CDR3 length: 14 amino acids. Germline V gives CDR1 SQVTM, CDR2 ANQGSEA. Trimming took 6 bases from V and 9 from J; bases not matched to a gene: 13. Material: memory CD4+ T cells sorted from blood. Subset meaning: CD45RA-negative fraction. V and J are TRBV29-1 and TRBJ2-1, with 8 nucleotides matching TRBD2. The TCR comes from a woman in her 30s in good health. The CDR3 sequence: CSVRTSRQGGEQFF. In nucleotides, the CDR3 is TGCAGCGTCCGGACTAGCCGTCAGGGCGGTGAGCAGTTCTTC.